These 30 T cell receptor beta chains were sequenced from one sample in a study of blood T cells in healthy people across ages. The authors ran a second PCR of about 6 to 11 cycles using a sample-barcoded 5' primer and a J-beta primer mix. TCRdb re-called the 5' RACE reads through MiXCR, storing one row per CDR3 protein. The sample has almost 1 million distinct CDR3 sequences; roughly half are singletons. The sample comprised blood. These receptors all come from a woman aged 60-75 years in good health.

J is TRBJ2-1 and V is TRBV20-1, with D perhaps TRBD2 (5 bases). Matching the DNA end better, TRBJ2-7 makes the J call doubtful. The CDR3 has 14 residues. Germline CDR1 reads DFQATT; CDR2 reads SNEGSKA (reference sequence). The CDR3 is CSAERRFSYNEQYF. CDR3 DNA: TGCAGTGCTGAGCGGAGATTCTCCTACAATGAGCAGTACTTC.

The chain couples TRBV12-3 or TRBV12-4 to TRBJ2-1; 7 positions match TRBD2. The CDR3 covers 17 residues. V gave up 5 bases and J gave up 4 bases; unmatched junction bases: 14. The CDR3: CASSPPGREPLYNEQFF. In nucleotides, the CDR3 is TGTGCCAGCAGTCCGCCTGGGCGGGAGCCTCTATACAATGAGCAGTTCTTC.

Only a few counts were recorded for this clonotype. The chain couples TRBV12-3 or TRBV12-4 to TRBJ1-2, with D possibly matching TRBD1 (6 bases). V was cut by 3 bases and J by 8 bases, with 10 bases left in between. This CDR3 contains 12 residues. The CDR3 DNA is TGTGCCAGCAGTTTTCAGGGGCGAGGCTACACCTTC. Translated: CASSFQGRGYTF.

The chain couples TRBV20-1 to TRBJ2-3; 7 nucleotides line up with TRBD1. V was pared by 5 bases and J by 5 bases, with 4 bases of the junction left unmatched. CDR1 and CDR2 (germline): DFQATT, SNEGSKA (reference sequence). The CDR3 runs to 12 residues. The CDR3 region is CSAVYRGDTQYF. The CDR3 nucleotides read TGCAGTGCTGTCTACAGGGGAGATACGCAGTATTTT.

Only a few counts were recorded for this clonotype. This chain uses TRBV30 with TRBJ2-1; possible D gene TRBD2, 6 bases. CDR3 length: 16 residues. Germline values: CDR1 GTSNPN, CDR2 SVGIG (reference sequence). V was clipped by 0 bases and J by 0 bases, with 12 bases between them. For the CDR3, the DNA is TGTGCCTGGAGTGTACCAGGCGGGATCTCCTACAATGAGCAGTTCTTC. Amino acids: CAWSVPGGISYNEQFF.

This clonotype was counted between two and nine times. This chain connects TRBV20-1 to TRBJ1-6; 9 bases match TRBD1. The CDR3 extends over 16 amino acids. From germline, CDR1 is DFQATT and CDR2 SNEGSKA (reference sequence). Trimming cost V 1 base and J 4 bases; bases outside gene matches: 5. The CDR3 loop is CSARGGTGTYNSPLHF. The CDR3 DNA follows: TGCAGTGCTAGAGGGGGGACAGGGACTTATAATTCACCCCTCCACTTT.

This clonotype was seen more than once but under ten times. V gene TRBV2 combines with J gene TRBJ2-3; TRBD2 agrees at 7 bases. The V segment lost 3 bases and the J segment 11 bases; nucleotides outside the gene matches: 14. CDR3 length: 15 residues. Germline V lookup: CDR1 SNHLY, CDR2 FYNNEI. Here the CDR3 DNA reads TGTGCCAGCAGTGAGGCTAGCGGATCCGCCGCCGGGCAGTATTTT. Residues: CASSEASGSAAGQYF.

This rearrangement joins TRBV27 to TRBJ1-5; the D gene is possibly TRBD1 (5 bases). Between the trimmed V and J ends, which lost 0 bases and 5 bases, there was a span of 11 bases. Germline V CDR1 and CDR2: MNHEY, SMNVEV (reference sequence). The CDR3 extends over 15 amino acids. The DNA of the CDR3 is TGTGCCAGCAGTTTATCGTTAAGGGGTTATCAGCCCCAGCATTTT. Protein product: CASSLSLRGYQPQHF.

This clonotype has a handful of counts. CDR3 in DNA: TGTGCCAGCCAAATCGGAAAGGGAGGGCCGGGGAATGAGCAGTTCTTC. Its translation: CASQIGKGGPGNEQFF. The gene calls are TRBV6-5 and TRBJ2-1; 7 bases match TRBD2. CDR1 is MNHEY and CDR2 is SVGAGI in the germline V gene. Trimming at V came to 8 bases and at J to 7 bases, leaving 17 bases not matched to a gene. CDR3 length equals 16 residues.

The rearrangement links TRBV20-1 to TRBJ2-5; TRBD2 matches 12 bases. Germline lookup yields CDR1 DFQATT and CDR2 SNEGSKA (reference sequence). CDR3 length: 12 residues. V lost 3 bases, J lost 11 bases, and 4 bases stayed unmatched. The CDR3 DNA follows: TGCAGTGCTAGTGGGACTAGCGGGTTGCAGTACTTC. It codes for CSASGTSGLQYF.

In its sample, this clonotype was seen a few times. CDR3 nucleotides: TGCAGTGCTAGGGATCCTCCGACGGAGACCCAGTACTTC. Translated, it gives CSARDPPTETQYF. This chain connects TRBV20-1 to TRBJ2-5; D is unresolved. Germline CDR1 and CDR2: DFQATT and SNEGSKA (reference sequence). The CDR3 loop spans 13 amino acids. Trimming left V 3 bases short and J 5 bases short, with 13 bases between.

J is TRBJ2-3 and V is TRBV11-2; a weak D match, TRBD2 (7 bases). The germline CDR1 and CDR2 sequences are SGHAT and FQNNGV. The V end was cut by 5 bases, the J end by 0 bases, with 12 bases between. This CDR3 region has 15 residues. CDR3 nucleotide sequence: TGTGCCAGCAGCCCCGGGGGGCAAAGCACAGATACGCAGTATTTT. This translates into CASSPGGQSTDTQYF.

This clonotype was recorded once. The gene calls are TRBV7-2 and TRBJ2-1, with D tentatively TRBD2 (5 bases). With 2 bases removed from V and 6 bases from J, the gap between germline ends came to 17 bases. The CDR3 spans 16 residues. From germline, CDR1 is SGHTA and CDR2 FQGNSA. CDR3 amino acids: CASSLFGPSLVNEQFF. DNA of the CDR3: TGTGCCAGCAGCTTATTTGGGCCTAGCCTGGTCAATGAGCAGTTCTTC.

This clonotype has only a few counts. The rearrangement joins TRBV6-6 to TRBJ1-2, with TRBD1 as a possible D gene (5 bases). The CDR3 runs 16 residues. Per germline, CDR1 MNHNY and CDR2 SVGAGI (reference sequence). V was clipped by 6 bases and J by 8 bases, with 25 bases between them. CDR3 nucleotides: TGTGCCAGCAGCTTCGTAGAGAGGGGACTCTCGGACGGCTACACCTTC. Translation: CASSFVERGLSDGYTF.

A single count supports this clonotype. The chain is built from TRBV7-2 and TRBJ2-4, with 11 bases identical to TRBD2. The last part of the DNA fits TRBJ2-7 better; the J call may be wrong. Germline values: CDR1 SGHTA, CDR2 FQGNSA. The CDR3 consists of 15 residues. The CDR3 loop is CASRDSGRAQYEQYF. The CDR3 coding sequence is TGTGCCAGCAGGGATAGCGGGAGGGCCCAGTACGAGCAGTACTTC.

The chain employs TRBV21-1 and TRBJ2-4; TRBD2 is the table's D call, not checked against the DNA. The J call is in doubt because the DNA end fits TRBJ2-7 better. TRBV21-1 is a known pseudogene. The CDR3 spans 22 residues. The CDR3 protein is CASSKVSFFRGRRLAGEVEQYF. CDR3 sequence (DNA): TGTGCCAGCAGCAAAGTGTCTTTCTTCAGGGGACGACGACTAGCGGGAGAGGTCGAGCAGTACTTC.

This clonotype appeared many times. V usage is TRBV28 and J usage is TRBJ2-3; 11 nucleotides line up with TRBD2. The J segment lost 0 bases and the V segment lost 6 bases, leaving 11 bases of the junction unmatched. CDR3 length: 18 residues. Germline loops: CDR1 MDHEN, CDR2 SYDVKM. CDR3 region: CASSLLLSGRGSTDTQYF. The CDR3 region has the DNA TGTGCCAGCAGCCTACTCCTTAGCGGGAGGGGGAGCACAGATACGCAGTATTTT. Supplemented by reference TRBV28 and TRBJ2-3, the full variable domain reads DVKVTQSSRYLVKRTGEKVFLECVQDMDHENMFWYRQDPGLGLRLIYFSYDVKMKEKGDIPEGYSVSREKKERFSLILESASTNQTSMYLCASSLLLSGRGSTDTQYFGPGTRLTVL.

The V and J genes are TRBV20-1 and TRBJ2-3; no clear D. Germline CDR1 DFQATT, CDR2 SNEGSKA (reference sequence). CDR3 length: 11 residues. The V end lost 6 bases, the J end lost 5 bases, and 9 bases lay between the germline ends. The CDR3 bases are TGCAGTGCCTCGGACCGAGATACGCAGTATTTT. This codes for CSASDRDTQYF.

V gene TRBV12-3 or TRBV12-4 combines with J gene TRBJ2-7, with 8 bases aligning to TRBD2. V shed 5 bases, J shed 0 bases, and the junction held 12 bases outside the gene matches. This CDR3 has 17 amino acids. The CDR3 protein is CASSPPRGEDSSYEQYF. DNA of the CDR3: TGTGCCAGCAGTCCCCCGCGGGGGGAGGATAGCTCCTACGAGCAGTACTTC.

This chain joins TRBV24-1 and TRBJ2-1; weak D call: TRBD2 (6 bases). Germline values: CDR1 KGHDR, CDR2 SFDVKD. Trimming took off 2 bases at V and 1 base at J, with 8 bases between the two ends. This CDR3 spans 15 amino acids. The CDR3 nucleotides read TGTGCCACCAGTGATTCTCGGGGGTCCTACAATGAGCAGTTCTTC. Its translation is CATSDSRGSYNEQFF.

V gene TRBV7-2 combines with J gene TRBJ2-5; 8 bases line up with TRBD2. Germline CDR1 reads SGHTA; CDR2 reads FQGNSA. This CDR3 comprises 18 residues. Trimming removed 1 base from V and 6 bases from J; junction bases left unmatched: 16. In nucleotides, the CDR3 is TGTGCCAGCAGCTTAGAGGTTCGGGGGGGAGGAAAGTTACAGACCCAGTACTTC. Protein sequence: CASSLEVRGGGKLQTQYF.

The chain employs TRBV11-2 and TRBJ1-1; no firm D call. The CDR3 loop spans 14 amino acids. V was trimmed by 7 bases and J by 5 bases, leaving 17 bases between them. CDR1 is SGHAT and CDR2 is FQNNGV in the germline V gene. The CDR3: CASTDRRRGTEAFF. The DNA of the CDR3 is TGTGCCAGCACCGATCGGCGCCGTGGGACTGAAGCTTTCTTT. The variable domain in full, with the rest retrieved from reference TRBV11-2 and TRBJ1-1, is EAGVAQSPRYKIIEKRQSVAFWCNPISGHATLYWYQQILGQGPKLLIQFQNNGVVDDSQLPKDRFSAERLKGVDSTLKIQPAKLEDSAVYLCASTDRRRGTEAFFGQGTRLTVV.

The J gene is TRBJ2-7, the V gene TRBV27; 8 nucleotides line up with TRBD2. Trimming took 7 bases from V and 2 from J; bases not matched to a gene: 10. Germline assignment: CDR1 MNHEY and CDR2 SMNVEV (reference sequence). CDR3 length: 15 amino acids. The CDR3 bases are TGTGCCAGCATCCCACTCGGGACTAGTACCTACGAGCAGTACTTC. Translation gives CASIPLGTSTYEQYF.

The gene calls are TRBV24-1 and TRBJ2-5; 9 nucleotides agree with TRBD2. From germline, CDR1 is KGHDR and CDR2 SFDVKD. Trimming took 4 bases from V and 2 from J; bases not matched to a gene: 7. CDR3 length: 16 residues. The CDR3: CATSDPTSGKQETQYF. For the CDR3, the DNA is TGTGCCACCAGTGACCCGACTAGCGGAAAACAAGAGACCCAGTACTTC.

The rearrangement joins TRBV29-1 to TRBJ2-1; 12 nucleotides line up with TRBD2. Trimming removed 3 bases from V and 12 bases from J; junction bases left unmatched: 9. The CDR3 spans 14 residues. The germline V gene has CDR1 SQVTM and CDR2 ANQGSEA. In DNA form, the CDR3 reads TGCAGCGTTGATGCGTCTAGCGGGAGGGGTATGCAGTTCTTC. Its translation: CSVDASSGRGMQFF.

This clonotype has only a few counts. The J gene is TRBJ1-5, the V gene TRBV10-2; no definite D call. V dropped 6 bases and J dropped 4 bases, with 13 bases sitting between them. The germline CDR1 and CDR2 sequences are WSHSY and SAAADI. This CDR3 is built from 14 residues. As DNA, the CDR3 is TGCGCCAGCAGAGATGCTTCCCCTAATCAGCCCCAGCATTTT. It is translated as CASRDASPNQPQHF.

The gene calls are TRBV5-5 and TRBJ2-5, with D perhaps being TRBD1 or TRBD2 (5 bases each). The V end was cut by 4 bases, the J end by 2 bases, with 18 bases between. The germline V gene encodes CDR1 SGHKS and CDR2 YYEKEE (reference sequence). The CDR3 length is 16 residues. CDR3 DNA: TGTGCCAGCAGCCCCGACCCGGGGCGGACACAAGAGACCCAGTACTTC. Encoded protein: CASSPDPGRTQETQYF.

This clonotype was counted only a few times. The chain recombines TRBV2 with TRBJ2-7; D possibly corresponds to TRBD2 (7 bases). In germline, CDR1 is SNHLY, CDR2 FYNNEI. The CDR3 has 13 residues. The V gene lost 11 bases and the J gene lost 4 bases, with 18 bases spanning the gap. CDR3 sequence reads: CAGQEGGAYEQYF. As DNA, the CDR3 is TGTGCCGGCCAGGAGGGGGGGGCTTACGAGCAGTACTTC.

The chain couples TRBV20-1 to TRBJ2-1; 8 bases map to TRBD2. The CDR3 has 14 amino acids. V shed 6 bases and J 8 bases; nucleotides not matched to a gene: 12. Germline V lookup: CDR1 DFQATT, CDR2 SNEGSKA (reference sequence). CDR3 coding DNA: TGCAGTGCCTCGGACAGCGGGAGTATGTATGAGCAGTTCTTC. Translation: CSASDSGSMYEQFF.

There are a few counts of this clonotype. The V and J genes are TRBV20-1 and TRBJ2-5; 10 bases are a match to TRBD2. CDR3 length: 16 residues. Germline CDR1 is DFQATT and CDR2 is SNEGSKA (reference sequence). V lost 2 bases, J lost 1 base, and 7 bases stayed unmatched. This CDR3 is CSARPGLAIIQETQYF. CDR3 DNA: TGCAGTGCTAGACCGGGACTAGCGATAATCCAAGAGACCCAGTACTTC.